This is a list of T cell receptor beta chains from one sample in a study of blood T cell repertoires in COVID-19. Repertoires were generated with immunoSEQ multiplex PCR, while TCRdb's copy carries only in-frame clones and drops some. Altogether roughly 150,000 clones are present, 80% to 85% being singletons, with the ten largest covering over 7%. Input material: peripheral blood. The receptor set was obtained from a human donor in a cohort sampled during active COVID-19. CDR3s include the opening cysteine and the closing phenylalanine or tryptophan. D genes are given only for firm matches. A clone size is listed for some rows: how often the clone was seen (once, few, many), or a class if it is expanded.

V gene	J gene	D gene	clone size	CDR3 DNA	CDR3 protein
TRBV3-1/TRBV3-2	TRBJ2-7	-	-	TGTGCCAGCAGCATACGTCAGGGCTACGAGCAGTACTTC	CASSIRQGYEQYF
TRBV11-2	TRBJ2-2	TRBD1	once	TGTGCCAGCAGCCGAAACGCACAGGGGGCGAACGGGGAGCTGTTTTTT	CASSRNAQGANGELFF
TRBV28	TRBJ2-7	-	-	TGTGCCAGCAGTCCTACGGACAAGGGGTCCTACGAGCAGTACTTC	CASSPTDKGSYEQYF
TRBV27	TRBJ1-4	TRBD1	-	TGTGCCAGCAGTTCCCGAGGACAGGGGATTGCAACTAATGAAAAACTGTTTTTT	CASSSRGQGIATNEKLFF
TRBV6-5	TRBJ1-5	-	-	TGTGCCAGCAGTTACGCCCCCAGTGGCAATCAGCCCCAGCATTTT	CASSYAPSGNQPQHF
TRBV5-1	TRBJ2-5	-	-	TGCGCCAGCAGCTCCCCCGCAGGCCCGACCCAAGAGACCCAGTACTTC	CASSSPAGPTQETQYF
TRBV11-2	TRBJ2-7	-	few	TGTGCCAGCAGCTTAGGATATACTATCACTTACGAGCAGTACTTC	CASSLGYTITYEQYF
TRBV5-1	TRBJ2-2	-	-	TGCGCCAGCAGCGTAACAGGGAGCGCCGGGGAGCTGTTTTTT	CASSVTGSAGELFF
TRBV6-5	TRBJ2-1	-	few	TGTGCCAGCAGAGAGGACGGGAGCTCCTACAATGAGCAGTTCTTC	CASREDGSSYNEQFF
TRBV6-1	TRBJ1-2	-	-	TGTGCCAGCAGTGAAGCCGGGACTTACGGCTACACCTTC	CASSEAGTYGYTF
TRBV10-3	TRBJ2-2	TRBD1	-	TGTGCCATCAGTTGGGACAGCTTAACCGGGGAGCTGTTTTTT	CAISWDSLTGELFF
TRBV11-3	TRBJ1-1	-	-	TGTGCCAGCAGCTTAGAGGCCGCGGCTGAAGCTTTCTTT	CASSLEAAAEAFF
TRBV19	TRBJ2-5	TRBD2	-	TGTGCCAGTAGTTTCCGGGAGGGTGGGAAAGAGACCCAGTACTTC	CASSFREGGKETQYF
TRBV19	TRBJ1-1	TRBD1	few	TGTGCCAGTAGTTCGGGACAGGGGGTTTTCAGTGAAGCTTTCTTT	CASSSGQGVFSEAFF
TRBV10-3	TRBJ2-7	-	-	TGTGCCATCAGTGAGTCGAGACAGGCCTCCTACGAGCAGTACTTC	CAISESRQASYEQYF
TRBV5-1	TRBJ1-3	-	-	TGCGCCAGCAGCCGTGACAGCTCTGGAAACACCATATATTTT	CASSRDSSGNTIYF
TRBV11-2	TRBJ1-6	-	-	TGTGCCAGCAGCCAACAGGCGCCCTCCTATAATTCACCCCTCCACTTT	CASSQQAPSYNSPLHF
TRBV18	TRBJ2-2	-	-	TGTGCCAGCTCATCCACGGTAAACGGGGAGCTGTTTTTT	CASSSTVNGELFF
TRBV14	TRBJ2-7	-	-	TGTGCCAGCAGCCCCCGGGGACAACGCATCTACGAGCAGTACTTC	CASSPRGQRIYEQYF
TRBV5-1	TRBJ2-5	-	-	TGCGCCAGCACGGCAGGGGCAGAGACCCAGTACTTC	CASTAGAETQYF
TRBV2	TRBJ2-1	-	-	TGTGCCAGCAGTAAGGAGATGAGGGACAATGAGCAGTTCTTC	CASSKEMRDNEQFF
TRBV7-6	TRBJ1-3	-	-	TGTGCCAGCAGCCTACTAAGGGCGGGGCAGGCTGGAAACACCATATATTTT	CASSLLRAGQAGNTIYF
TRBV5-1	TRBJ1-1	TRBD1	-	TGCGCCAGCAGCGCCGGGACAGGGGTAATGAACACTGAAGCTTTCTTT	CASSAGTGVMNTEAFF
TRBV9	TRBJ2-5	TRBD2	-	TGTGCCAGCAGCGCGCATCCGGGGGGGACCCAGTACTTC	CASSAHPGGTQYF
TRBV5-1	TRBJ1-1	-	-	TGCGCCAGCAGCTTGGGCGGGCAGGGGATCGCTGAAGCTTTCTTT	CASSLGGQGIAEAFF
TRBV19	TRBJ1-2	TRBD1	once	TGTGCCAGTCTCCCGGGACAGGTCCCTAACTATGGCTACACCTTC	CASLPGQVPNYGYTF
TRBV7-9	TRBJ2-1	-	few	TGTGCCAGCAGCCTCCTAGCCTTTGAGCAGTTCTTC	CASSLLAFEQFF
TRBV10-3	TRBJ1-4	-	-	TGTGCCATCAGTGAGTCAGTACAGCAATCTGAAAAACTGTTTTTT	CAISESVQQSEKLFF
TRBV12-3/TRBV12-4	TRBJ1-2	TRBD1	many	TGTGCCAGTCGGGACAGTACTAACTATGGCTACACCTTC	CASRDSTNYGYTF
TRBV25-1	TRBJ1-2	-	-	TGTGCCAGCAGTTTGGGGGGTGGCTACACCTTC	CASSLGGGYTF
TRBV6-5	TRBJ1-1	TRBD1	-	TGTGCCAGCAGTACCAGGGGGGCTGAAGCTTTCTTT	CASSTRGAEAFF
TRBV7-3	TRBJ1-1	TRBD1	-	TGTGCCAGCAGCAAACAGGGGGGCACTGAAGCTTTCTTT	CASSKQGGTEAFF
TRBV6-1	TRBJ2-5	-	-	TGTGCCAGCAGTGAGGGGCCCCGGGCGGGGAAGGGAGAGACCCAGTACTTC	CASSEGPRAGKGETQYF
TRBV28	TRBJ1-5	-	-	TGTGCCAGCAGTAGGAGGGGCAATCAGCCCCAGCATTTT	CASSRRGNQPQHF
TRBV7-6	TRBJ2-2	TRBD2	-	TGTGCCAGCAGCTTCCCTAGCGGGGGGAACACCGGGGAGCTGTTTTTT	CASSFPSGGNTGELFF
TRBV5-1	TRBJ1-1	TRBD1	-	TGCGCCAGCAGCTTAGCGCCAATAGGGGGCTGGGGGACTGAAGCTTTCTTT	CASSLAPIGGWGTEAFF
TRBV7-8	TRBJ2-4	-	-	TGTGCCAGCAGCTCACAGGCGCCTACCGCCAAAAACATTCAGTACTTC	CASSSQAPTAKNIQYF
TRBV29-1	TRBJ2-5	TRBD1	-	TGCAGCGTCCGGGACAGGGGACGCCAAGAGACCCAGTACTTC	CSVRDRGRQETQYF
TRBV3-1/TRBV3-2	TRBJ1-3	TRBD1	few	TGTGCCAGCAGCCAGTTTCGGGACAGAGAAATGGGGAAGTCTGGAAACACCATATATTTT	CASSQFRDREMGKSGNTIYF
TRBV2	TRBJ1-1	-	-	TGTGCCAGATGGGACACAAACACTGAAGCTTTCTTT	CARWDTNTEAFF
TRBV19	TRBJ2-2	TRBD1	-	TGTGCCAGTAGTACCGACAGGGGGCTGACCGGGGAGCTGTTTTTT	CASSTDRGLTGELFF
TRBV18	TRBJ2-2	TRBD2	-	TGTGCCAGCTCACCATCTAGCGGTTACACCGGGGAGCTGTTTTTT	CASSPSSGYTGELFF
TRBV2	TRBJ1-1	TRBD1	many	TGTGCCAGCAACCCCGATGAGGGACAGCGAGCTTTCTTT	CASNPDEGQRAFF
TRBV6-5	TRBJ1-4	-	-	TGTGCCAGCAGTTACTCGACCCGGGATAATGAAAAACTGTTTTTT	CASSYSTRDNEKLFF
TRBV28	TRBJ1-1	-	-	TGTGCCACCCAAAGGGAGCCCTCCCCTGAAGCTTTCTTT	CATQREPSPEAFF
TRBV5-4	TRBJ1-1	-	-	TGTGCCAGCAGCCCACAAATGAACACTGAAGCTTTCTTT	CASSPQMNTEAFF
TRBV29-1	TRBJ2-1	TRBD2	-	TGCAGCGTTTGGACTAGCGGGGGGTACAATGAGCAGTTCTTC	CSVWTSGGYNEQFF
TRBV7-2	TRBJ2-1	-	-	TGTGCCAGCAGCTTAGCGTACGGCAATGAGCAGTTCTTC	CASSLAYGNEQFF
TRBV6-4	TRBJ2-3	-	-	TGTGCCAGCAGTTTGAGGCCAAAACCTAGCACAGATACGCAGTATTTT	CASSLRPKPSTDTQYF
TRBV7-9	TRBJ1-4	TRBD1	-	TGTGCCAGCAGCCCTACCGGGACAGGGCCTGAAAAACTGTTTTTT	CASSPTGTGPEKLFF
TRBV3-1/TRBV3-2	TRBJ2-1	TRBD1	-	TGTGCCAGCAGCCGAGTGACAGGGGGTTTTTACAATGAGCAGTTCTTC	CASSRVTGGFYNEQFF
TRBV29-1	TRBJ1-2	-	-	TGCAGCGTTGATCGAGATGGCTACACCTTC	CSVDRDGYTF
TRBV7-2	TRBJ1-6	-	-	TGTGCCAGCAGCTTACGGACAGACGTACCCCTCCACTTT	CASSLRTDVPLHF
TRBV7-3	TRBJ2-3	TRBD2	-	TGTGCCAGCAGCTTAAGAAGCGGGGGGTTTGATACGCAGTATTTT	CASSLRSGGFDTQYF
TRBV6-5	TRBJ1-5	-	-	TGTGCCAGCAGTTATCGCAGGGATTCCGGCCAGCCCCAGCATTTT	CASSYRRDSGQPQHF
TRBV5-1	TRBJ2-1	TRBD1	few	TGCGCCAGCAGCTGGACAGGGTTGACCTACAATGAGCAGTTCTTC	CASSWTGLTYNEQFF
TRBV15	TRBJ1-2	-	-	TGTGCCACCCAGGGACTCGGAAACTATGGCTACACCTTC	CATQGLGNYGYTF
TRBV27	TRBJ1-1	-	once	TGTGCCAGCAGTGCGGGGGAAGGAGGAGCTTTCTTT	CASSAGEGGAFF
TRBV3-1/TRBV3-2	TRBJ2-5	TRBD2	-	TGTGCCAGCAGCCCGGGGACTAGCGGGGGGGCCAGGGAGACCCAGTACTTC	CASSPGTSGGARETQYF
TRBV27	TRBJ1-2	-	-	TGTGCCAGCAGCCACCGGACGAGGGGACTTAACTATGGCTACACCTTC	CASSHRTRGLNYGYTF